These 28 T cell receptor beta chains share one sample of origin, sequenced in a study of T-cell reconstitution after alpha-beta-depleted transplantation in children (dated by TCRdb to the mid-2010s). Libraries were prepared through PCR. TCRdb names Illumina HiSeq 2500 as the instrument used. To normalize quantification of the TCRbeta repertoire, the TCR libraries were built with molecular barcoding that relied on unique molecular identifiers. TCRdb's own reprocessing of the public reads used fastp at Q25 and MiXCR and kept productive beta chains. Each record represents a unique CDR3 protein, reported with the most common genes and DNA among its rows. The sample table records approximately 400,000 distinct CDR3 sequences; approximately 11% of these occur just once. Jointly, the top ten make up roughly 5.5% of the sample. The sample was PBMCs from the stem cell graft donor, taken from the stem cell graft. All receptors derive from a human donor who donated a stem cell graft to a child with acute myeloid leukemia.

The chain combines TRBV18 with TRBJ2-7, with D perhaps matching TRBD2 (6 bases). This CDR3 contains 15 residues. The germline V gene has CDR1 KGHSH and CDR2 LQKENI. The germline V and J ends were trimmed by 0 bases and 3 bases, with 12 bases remaining between them. The CDR3 DNA reads TGTGCCAGCTCACCACCGGGGGGTGATCGCTACGAGCAGTACTTC. It codes for CASSPPGGDRYEQYF. Drawing the rest from reference TRBV18 and TRBJ2-7, the complete variable domain is NAGVMQNPRHLVRRRGQEARLRCSPMKGHSHVYWYRQLPEEGLKFMVYLQKENIIDESGMPKERFSAEFPKEGPSILRIQQVVRGDSAAYFCASSPPGGDRYEQYFGPGTRLTVT.

DNA for the CDR3: TGTGCCACCAGTGATTCCCCCCGGAACAATGAGCAGTTCTTC. Residues: CATSDSPRNNEQFF. The J gene is TRBJ2-1, the V gene TRBV24-1; D unclear. V lost 2 bases to trimming and J lost 5 bases, with 9 bases between them. The CDR3 contains 14 residues. Germline V lookup: CDR1 KGHDR, CDR2 SFDVKD.

This clonotype appeared many times. V usage is TRBV29-1 and J usage is TRBJ2-5; no clear D gene. Germline V gene sequence: CDR1 SQVTM, CDR2 ANQGSEA. The CDR3 is made up of 12 amino acids. V was pared by 3 bases and J by 2 bases, with 7 bases between. The CDR3 coding sequence is TGCAGCGTTGACAGGCATCAAGAGACCCAGTACTTC. Protein: CSVDRHQETQYF.

This clonotype was counted a few times. The V call is TRBV2, the J call TRBJ2-3; TRBD1 matches 7 bases. This CDR3 comprises 14 residues. J was trimmed by 3 bases and V by 6 bases; bases with no gene match: 6. Per germline, CDR1 SNHLY and CDR2 FYNNEI. In DNA, the CDR3 is TGTGCCAGCAGGGAAAGGACAGGAACAGATACGCAGTATTTT. Translating gives CASRERTGTDTQYF.

The table lists this clonotype with a few counts. This sequence joins TRBV5-1 and TRBJ2-1, with no clear D. The length of the CDR3 is 15 residues. Trimming cost V 4 bases and J 8 bases, with 19 bases left between them. CDR1 and CDR2 from the germline V gene are SGHRS and YFSETQ. CDR3 coding DNA: TGCGCCAGCAGCCCGTTCGGTCTAGGCAGCGATGAGCAGTTCTTC. It encodes CASSPFGLGSDEQFF. The variable domain in full, with the rest retrieved from reference TRBV5-1 and TRBJ2-1, is KAGVTQTPRYLIKTRGQQVTLSCSPISGHRSVSWYQQTPGQGLQFLFEYFSETQRNKGNFPGRFSGRQFSNSRSEMNVSTLELGDSALYLCASSPFGLGSDEQFFGPGTRLTVL.

This chain links TRBV5-4 with TRBJ2-7; no clear D. Germline lookup yields CDR1 SGHNT and CDR2 YYREEE (reference sequence). V was clipped by 0 bases and J by 6 bases, with 10 bases between them. This CDR3 contains 13 residues. CDR3 amino acids: CASSLGTGIEQYF. The DNA of the CDR3 is TGTGCCAGCAGCTTGGGAACGGGCATCGAGCAGTACTTC.

This clonotype was seen repeatedly, ten times or more. The gene calls are TRBV4-2 and TRBJ2-5; D possibly corresponds to TRBD1 (5 bases). Germline V gene data show CDR1 as LGHNA and CDR2 as YNFKEQ. V was shortened by 0 bases and J by 2 bases, with 10 bases between the two germline ends. The CDR3 totals 15 residues. The CDR3 spells CASSQEGQGQETQYF. The CDR3 DNA reads as TGTGCCAGCAGCCAAGAGGGTCAGGGACAAGAGACCCAGTACTTC.

This clonotype was seen ten or more times. Relative to the germline gene, one junction end is altered; a read error may explain this. DNA for the CDR3: TGTGCCAGCAGCACCCAAGCGGGACAGTACTTT. It is translated as CASSTQAGQYF. The chain employs TRBV7-9 and TRBJ1-1; 7 nucleotides line up with TRBD1. Germline loops: CDR1 SEHNR, CDR2 FQNEAQ (reference sequence). The CDR3 is 11 residues long.

This clonotype was seen ten or more times. The chain carries TRBV7-2 and TRBJ2-5, with D hard to call. The ends were cut back, 2 bases at V and 1 base at J, with 8 bases in the middle. The CDR3 spans 14 residues. The V gene's germline CDR1 is SGHTA and CDR2 FQGNSA. The DNA of the CDR3 is TGTGCCAGCAGCTTAAGCCAGACCCAAGAGACCCAGTACTTC. Protein product: CASSLSQTQETQYF.

This clonotype turned up a few times. This rearrangement joins TRBV5-1 to TRBJ1-6, with TRBD1 as a possible D gene (6 bases). The CDR3 is made up of 14 amino acids. The V end lost 2 bases, the J end lost 7 bases, and 10 bases lay between the germline ends. Germline CDR1 is SGHRS and CDR2 is YFSETQ. The CDR3 is CASSFQGQNSPLHF. In DNA form, the CDR3 reads TGCGCCAGCAGCTTTCAGGGACAAAATTCACCCCTCCACTTT.

This clonotype turned up a few times. The chain is built from TRBV20-1 and TRBJ2-1; TRBD1 agrees at 7 bases. Looked up from germline, CDR1 is DFQATT and CDR2 is SNEGSKA (reference sequence). The CDR3 spans 16 residues. V lost 5 bases and J lost 6; bases outside the gene matches: 16. CDR3 in DNA: TGCAGTGCTTATGGAAGAGAGGACAGGCTACTCAATGAGCAGTTCTTC. It yields the protein CSAYGREDRLLNEQFF.

This chain connects TRBV3-1 to TRBJ2-3, with unresolved D. Looked up from germline, CDR1 is LGHDT and CDR2 is YNNKEL (reference sequence). Trimming stripped 0 bases from V and 6 bases from J, with 10 bases between. The CDR3 covers 14 residues. CDR3 sequence (DNA): TGTGCCAGCAGCCAAGATGGGGAAGGCGATACGCAGTATTTT. It is translated as CASSQDGEGDTQYF.

The chain combines TRBV19 with TRBJ1-1, with D perhaps TRBD1 (6 bases). V was trimmed by 5 bases and J by 0 bases, leaving 13 bases between them. Looked up from germline, CDR1 is LNHDA and CDR2 is SQIVND (reference sequence). CDR3 length: 15 amino acids. The CDR3 DNA sequence: TGTGCCAGTAGTCGGACAGCCTCATTGAACACTGAAGCTTTCTTT. This sequence encodes CASSRTASLNTEAFF. The full variable domain, its missing parts supplied by reference TRBV19 and TRBJ1-1, is DGGITQSPKYLFRKEGQNVTLSCEQNLNHDAMYWYRQDPGQGLRLIYYSQIVNDFQKGDIAEGYSVSREKKESFPLTVTSAQKNPTAFYLCASSRTASLNTEAFFGQGTRLTVV.

This clonotype was seen many times. V gene TRBV20-1 combines with J gene TRBJ2-1; TRBD1 matches at 8 bases. V gave up 6 bases and J gave up 10 bases; unmatched junction bases: 14. Per the germline V gene, CDR1 is DFQATT and CDR2 is SNEGSKA (reference sequence). This CDR3 region has 14 residues. This chain's CDR3 is CSARPRTGYREQFF. The CDR3 region has the DNA TGCAGTGCCCGACCCCGGACAGGGTATCGGGAGCAGTTCTTC.

This clonotype showed up many times. This chain connects TRBV20-1 to TRBJ2-1; 7 bases fit TRBD1. V gave up 3 bases and J gave up 9 bases; unmatched junction bases: 8. The CDR3 is 13 amino acids. Germline V gene data show CDR1 as DFQATT and CDR2 as SNEGSKA (reference sequence). The CDR3 sequence: CSARQGQGVEQFF. DNA for the CDR3: TGCAGTGCTAGGCAGGGGCAGGGGGTTGAGCAGTTCTTC.

This rearrangement joins TRBV7-9 to TRBJ1-2; D is unresolved. CDR1 is SEHNR and CDR2 is FQNEAQ in the germline V gene (reference sequence). V lost 6 bases and J lost 6, with 14 bases in between. The CDR3 runs 13 residues. CDR3 bases: TGTGCCAGCAGGCAGGAGGCCCCGGATGGCTACACCTTC. Its protein product is CASRQEAPDGYTF.

This clonotype was counted a few times. The chain couples TRBV6-5 to TRBJ1-1; no reliable D call. This CDR3 is built from 14 residues. Trimming cost V 7 bases and J 0 bases, with 12 bases left between them. The germline gives CDR1 MNHEY, CDR2 SVGAGI. CDR3 sequence (DNA): TGTGCCAGCATGTTGGATGTCGTGAACACTGAAGCTTTCTTT. This codes for CASMLDVVNTEAFF.

The chain is built from TRBV7-2 and TRBJ2-3, with 11 positions matching TRBD2. Germline V gene sequence: CDR1 SGHTA, CDR2 FQGNSA. The CDR3 contains 16 residues. V lost 6 bases, J lost 5 bases, and 10 bases stayed unmatched. CDR3 sequence: CASRLLAGAPQDTQYF. CDR3 DNA sequence: TGTGCCAGCAGGCTACTAGCGGGAGCCCCTCAAGATACGCAGTATTTT. Supplemented by reference TRBV7-2 and TRBJ2-3, the full variable domain reads GAGVSQSPSNKVTEKGKDVELRCDPISGHTALYWYRQSLGQGLEFLIYFQGNSAPDKSGLPSDRFSAERTGGSVSTLTIQRTQQEDSAVYLCASRLLAGAPQDTQYFGPGTRLTVL.

This clonotype came up many times. The chain is built from TRBV2 and TRBJ1-4; D unresolved. V was trimmed by 3 bases and J by 0 bases, leaving 11 bases between them. The CDR3 contains 16 residues. Germline CDR1 is SNHLY and CDR2 is FYNNEI. For the CDR3, the DNA is TGTGCCAGCAGTGATGTGGACTCATCAACTAATGAAAAACTGTTTTTT. It specifies CASSDVDSSTNEKLFF. The entire variable domain, with the rest obtained from reference TRBV2 and TRBJ1-4, is as follows: EPEVTQTPSHQVTQMGQEVILRCVPISNHLYFYWYRQILGQKVEFLVSFYNNEISEKSEIFDDQFSVERPDGSNFTLKIRSTKLEDSAMYFCASSDVDSSTNEKLFFGSGTQLSVL.

This clonotype appeared many times. The V and J genes are TRBV5-1 and TRBJ1-4; D remains unclear. V was shortened by 4 bases and J by 5 bases, with 12 bases between the two germline ends. The length of the CDR3 is 14 residues. CDR1 is SGHRS, CDR2 YFSETQ, per germline. The CDR3 nucleotides read TGCGCCAGCAGCCCCGGACGGATAAATGAAAAACTGTTTTTT. Translation: CASSPGRINEKLFF.

This clonotype showed up many times. The genes are TRBV5-8 and TRBJ2-3, with a tentative D call TRBD1 (6 bases). The germline gives CDR1 SGHTS, CDR2 YDEGEE. The CDR3 covers 17 residues. Between the trimmed V and J ends, which lost 4 bases and 1 base, there was a span of 19 bases. Here the CDR3 reads CASSRTQGIRGTDTQYF. The CDR3 bases are TGTGCCAGCAGCCGAACCCAGGGGATTCGTGGCACAGATACGCAGTATTTT.

This clonotype turned up a few times. CDR3 sequence (DNA): TGTGCTAGTGGAGATCTGACAGGCTCCTACGAGCAGTACTTC. Amino acids: CASGDLTGSYEQYF. J is TRBJ2-7 and V is TRBV12-5; D is perhaps TRBD1 (6 bases). The germline V and J ends were trimmed by 6 bases and 0 bases, with 12 bases remaining between them. Per germline, CDR1 LGHNT and CDR2 FRNRAP. CDR3 length equals 14 residues.

The chain links TRBV12-3 or TRBV12-4 to TRBJ2-5, with D tentatively TRBD1 or TRBD2 (6 bases each). The germline V and J ends were trimmed by 1 base and 4 bases, with 13 bases remaining between them. This CDR3 comprises 15 residues. CDR3 loop: CASSLGGARGETQYF. The CDR3 coding sequence is TGTGCCAGCAGTTTAGGGGGGGCGCGAGGAGAGACCCAGTACTTC.

There are many counts of this clonotype. An end of the junction differs from the germline gene, which may be a read error. V gene TRBV5-1 combines with J gene TRBJ2-5; D is ambiguous. Germline V gene data show CDR1 as SGHRS and CDR2 as YFSETQ. This CDR3 comprises 11 residues. In DNA form, the CDR3 reads TGTGCCAGCAGCGTCCAAGAGACCCAGTACTTC. Protein product: CASSVQETQYF.

The CDR3 protein is CASRLGTEQFF. The CDR3 coding sequence is TGTGCCAGCAGATTGGGGACAGAGCAGTTCTTC. The chain has TRBV7-9 and TRBJ2-1, with D possibly being TRBD1 (6 bases). V lost 6 bases and J lost 10, with 10 bases in between. Germline V CDR1 and CDR2: SEHNR, FQNEAQ (reference sequence). The CDR3 consists of 11 residues.

This clonotype was counted at least ten times. The rearrangement uses TRBV7-2 and TRBJ2-5; no definite D call. CDR1 is SGHTA, CDR2 FQGNSA, per germline. Trimming removed 4 bases from V and 5 bases from J, with 11 bases in between. The CDR3 is 13 amino acids. The DNA for the CDR3 is TGTGCCAGCAGCTCCGGAATGGGTGAGACCCAGTACTTC. Protein sequence: CASSSGMGETQYF.

Here the CDR3 DNA reads TGCGCCAGCAGCGGATCAGGGATGAACACTGAAGCTTTCTTT. Its translation: CASSGSGMNTEAFF. This sequence joins TRBV4-1 and TRBJ1-1, with a possible D match to TRBD1 (5 bases). The CDR3 covers 14 residues. The germline V gene has CDR1 MGHRA and CDR2 YSYEKL. V was cut by 5 bases and J by 0 bases, with 10 bases left in between.

This clonotype was counted ten times or more. The chain joins TRBV5-5 to TRBJ2-5; 7 bases match TRBD2. V trimming: 5 bases; J trimming: 5 bases; junction bases outside the gene matches: 6. The CDR3 sequence is 13 residues long. Germline V CDR1 and CDR2: SGHKS, YYEKEE (reference sequence). CDR3: CASSNGLGETQYF. In nucleotides, the CDR3 is TGTGCCAGCAGTAATGGACTAGGGGAGACCCAGTACTTC.